This T cell receptor beta chain came from a study of T cells in Graves' hyperthyroidism and ophthalmopathy. The junction had 5 bases not matched to a gene; V was cut back by 4 bases and J by 4 bases. Per germline, CDR1 MGHRA and CDR2 YSYEKL. This CDR3 has 16 amino acids. It was RNA transcripts that yielded the amplified TCR beta CDR3 regions. The HTBI primer set served for first-round RT-PCR of the TCR CDR3. TCRdb fed the multiplex PCR reads into MiXCR, producing one record per CDR3 protein. This table has over 300,000 distinct CDR3 sequences, roughly 13% appearing once. This clonotype appeared a few times. Pregnant or lactating patients were excluded, as were those with uncontrolled infection or other autoimmune disease.

The receptor's source is a woman aged 55-75 years with Graves' hyperthyroidism. Sequenced input: blood. This chain links TRBV4-1 with TRBJ2-1, with TRBD1 matching 12 bases. The chain's CDR3 is CASSPPGQGAYNEQFF. CDR3 nucleotides: TGCGCCAGCAGCCCACCGGGACAGGGGGCGTACAATGAGCAGTTCTTC.